Described below is a single TCR beta chain sequence and its context. Each CDR3 protein gets one entry after TCRdb re-called the RT-PCR reads with MiXCR. The table has about 96,000 distinct CDR3 sequences, 45% to 50% seen once. The sample belongs to a study of patients and donors after allogeneic stem cell transplantation. Germline CDR1 LGHNA, CDR2 YSLEER. The CDR3 totals 16 residues. Trimming shortened V by 0 bases and J by 0 bases, and 12 bases separated the two germline ends. Source material: blood, either unsorted or a sorted T cell fraction (not recorded which). V is TRBV4-3 and J is TRBJ2-7; D might be TRBD2 (5 bases). This clonotype was obtained from a human donor who was either an allogeneic HSCT recipient or a stem cell or donor lymphocyte infusion donor (not recorded which). It is not recorded whose cells these are; they may come from a transplant donor. The CDR3 here is CASSQETGGYSYEQYF. The CDR3 DNA reads TGCGCCAGCAGCCAAGAAACCGGCGGGTACTCCTACGAGCAGTACTTC.